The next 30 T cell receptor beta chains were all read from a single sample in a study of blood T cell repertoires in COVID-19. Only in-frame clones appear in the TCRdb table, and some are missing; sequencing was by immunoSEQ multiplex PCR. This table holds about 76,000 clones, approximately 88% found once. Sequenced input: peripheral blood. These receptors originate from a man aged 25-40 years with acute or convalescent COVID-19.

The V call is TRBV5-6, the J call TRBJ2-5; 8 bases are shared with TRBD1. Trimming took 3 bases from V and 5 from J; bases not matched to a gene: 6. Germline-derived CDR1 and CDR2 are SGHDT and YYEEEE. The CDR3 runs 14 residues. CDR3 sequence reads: CASSWDRTHETQYF. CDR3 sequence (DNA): TGTGCCAGCAGCTGGGACAGGACGCACGAGACCCAGTACTTC.

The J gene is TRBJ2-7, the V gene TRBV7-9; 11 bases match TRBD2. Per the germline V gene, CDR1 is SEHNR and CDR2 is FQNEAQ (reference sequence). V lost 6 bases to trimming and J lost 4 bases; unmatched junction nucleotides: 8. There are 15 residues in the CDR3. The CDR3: CASSFQGTSGYEQYF. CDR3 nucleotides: TGTGCCAGCAGTTTTCAAGGGACTAGCGGTTACGAGCAGTACTTC. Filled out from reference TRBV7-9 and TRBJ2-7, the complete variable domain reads DTGVSQNPRHKITKRGQNVTFRCDPISEHNRLYWYRQTLGQGPEFLTYFQNEAQLEKSRLLSDRFSAERPKGSFSTLEIQRTEQGDSAMYLCASSFQGTSGYEQYFGPGTRLTVT.

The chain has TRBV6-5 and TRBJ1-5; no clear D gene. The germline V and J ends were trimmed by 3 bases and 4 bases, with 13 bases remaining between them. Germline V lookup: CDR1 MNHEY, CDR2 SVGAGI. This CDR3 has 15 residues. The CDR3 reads CASSYSASENQPQHF. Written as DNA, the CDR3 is TGTGCCAGCAGTTATTCAGCTAGCGAGAATCAGCCCCAGCATTTT.

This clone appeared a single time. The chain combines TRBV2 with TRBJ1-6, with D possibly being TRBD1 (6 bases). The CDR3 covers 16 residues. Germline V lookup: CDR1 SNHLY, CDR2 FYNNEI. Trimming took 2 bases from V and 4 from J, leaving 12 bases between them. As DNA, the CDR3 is TGTGCCAGCAGTGAACAGGGGACCCCATATAATTCACCCCTCCACTTT. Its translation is CASSEQGTPYNSPLHF.

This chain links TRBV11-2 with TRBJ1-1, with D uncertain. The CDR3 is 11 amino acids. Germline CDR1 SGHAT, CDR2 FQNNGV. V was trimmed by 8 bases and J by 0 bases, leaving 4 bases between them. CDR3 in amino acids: CASSMNTEAFF. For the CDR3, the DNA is TGTGCCAGCTCAATGAACACTGAAGCTTTCTTT.

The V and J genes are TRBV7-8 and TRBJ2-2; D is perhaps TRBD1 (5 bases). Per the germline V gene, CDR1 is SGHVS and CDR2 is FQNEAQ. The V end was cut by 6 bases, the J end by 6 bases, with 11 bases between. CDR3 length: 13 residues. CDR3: CASRQDRPGELFF. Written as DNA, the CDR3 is TGTGCCAGCAGACAGGATCGACCCGGGGAGCTGTTTTTT.

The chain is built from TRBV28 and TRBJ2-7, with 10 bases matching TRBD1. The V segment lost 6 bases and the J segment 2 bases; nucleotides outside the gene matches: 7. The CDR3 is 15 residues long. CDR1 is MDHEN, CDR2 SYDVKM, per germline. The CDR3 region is CASRPTGGATYEQYF. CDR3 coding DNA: TGTGCCAGCAGGCCGACAGGGGGCGCGACCTACGAGCAGTACTTC.

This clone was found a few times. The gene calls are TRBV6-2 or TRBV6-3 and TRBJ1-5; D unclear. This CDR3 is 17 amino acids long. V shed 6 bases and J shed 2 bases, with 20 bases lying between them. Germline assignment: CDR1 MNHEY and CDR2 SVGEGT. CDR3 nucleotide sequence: TGTGCCAGCAGCTTGGACGGGGAGAGATTGCGCAATCAGCCCCAGCATTTT. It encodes CASSLDGERLRNQPQHF.

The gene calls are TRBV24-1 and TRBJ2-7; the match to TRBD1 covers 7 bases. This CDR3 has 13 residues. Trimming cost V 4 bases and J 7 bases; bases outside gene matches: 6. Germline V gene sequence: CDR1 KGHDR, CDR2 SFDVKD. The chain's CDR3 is CATSDNTGVEQYF. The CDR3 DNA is TGTGCCACCAGTGACAATACAGGGGTAGAGCAGTACTTC.

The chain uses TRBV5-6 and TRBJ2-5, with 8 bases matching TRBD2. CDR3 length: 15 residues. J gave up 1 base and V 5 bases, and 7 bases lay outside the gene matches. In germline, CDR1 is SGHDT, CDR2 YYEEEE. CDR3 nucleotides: TGTGCCAGCAGTCCAAGCGGGGGAATCCAAGAGACCCAGTACTTC. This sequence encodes CASSPSGGIQETQYF.

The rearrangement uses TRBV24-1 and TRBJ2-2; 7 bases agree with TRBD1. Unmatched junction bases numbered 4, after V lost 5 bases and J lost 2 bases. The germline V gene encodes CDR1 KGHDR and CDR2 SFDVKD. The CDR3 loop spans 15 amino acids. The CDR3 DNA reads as TGTGCCACCAGTGCCGCAGGGGGAAACACCGGGGAGCTGTTTTTT. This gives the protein CATSAAGGNTGELFF.

The CDR3 is CASTPFWGAETQYF. Written as DNA, the CDR3 is TGTGCCAGTACCCCCTTTTGGGGCGCTGAGACCCAGTACTTC. This chain connects TRBV19 to TRBJ2-5, with D tentatively TRBD1 (5 bases). V gave up 7 bases and J gave up 5 bases, with 17 bases separating them. Germline assignment: CDR1 LNHDA and CDR2 SQIVND (reference sequence). The CDR3 covers 14 residues.

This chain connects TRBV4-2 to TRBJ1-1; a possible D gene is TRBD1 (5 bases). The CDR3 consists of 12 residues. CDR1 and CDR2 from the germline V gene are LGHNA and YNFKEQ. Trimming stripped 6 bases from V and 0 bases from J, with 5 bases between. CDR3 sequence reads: CASRTVNTEAFF. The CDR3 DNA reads TGTGCCAGCAGGACAGTGAACACTGAAGCTTTCTTT.

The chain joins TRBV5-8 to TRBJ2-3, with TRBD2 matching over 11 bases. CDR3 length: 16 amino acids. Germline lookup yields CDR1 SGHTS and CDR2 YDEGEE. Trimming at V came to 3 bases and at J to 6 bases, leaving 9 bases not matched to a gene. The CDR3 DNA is TGTGCCAGCAGCTCGTTTAGCGGGAGGGGATTCGATACGCAGTATTTT. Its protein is CASSSFSGRGFDTQYF.

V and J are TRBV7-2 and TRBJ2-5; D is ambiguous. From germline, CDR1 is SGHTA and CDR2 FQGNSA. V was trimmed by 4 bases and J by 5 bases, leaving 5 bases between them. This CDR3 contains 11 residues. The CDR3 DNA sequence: TGTGCCAGCAGCTATACTGAGACCCAGTACTTC. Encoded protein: CASSYTETQYF. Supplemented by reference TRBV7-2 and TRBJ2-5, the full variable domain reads GAGVSQSPSNKVTEKGKDVELRCDPISGHTALYWYRQSLGQGLEFLIYFQGNSAPDKSGLPSDRFSAERTGGSVSTLTIQRTQQEDSAVYLCASSYTETQYFGPGTRLLVL.

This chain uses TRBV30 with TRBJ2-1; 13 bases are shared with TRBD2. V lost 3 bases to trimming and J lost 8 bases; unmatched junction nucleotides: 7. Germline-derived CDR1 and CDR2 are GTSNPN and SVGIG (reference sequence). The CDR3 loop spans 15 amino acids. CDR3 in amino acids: CAWSLGTSGTDEQFF. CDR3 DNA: TGTGCCTGGAGCCTCGGGACTAGCGGGACGGATGAGCAGTTCTTC.

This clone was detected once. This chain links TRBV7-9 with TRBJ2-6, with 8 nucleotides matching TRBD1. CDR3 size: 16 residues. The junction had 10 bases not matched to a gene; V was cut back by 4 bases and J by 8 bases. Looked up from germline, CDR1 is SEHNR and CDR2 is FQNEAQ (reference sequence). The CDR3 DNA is TGTGCCAGCAGCTACCAGGGGGCGCGAGGGACCAACGTCCTGACTTTC. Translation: CASSYQGARGTNVLTF.

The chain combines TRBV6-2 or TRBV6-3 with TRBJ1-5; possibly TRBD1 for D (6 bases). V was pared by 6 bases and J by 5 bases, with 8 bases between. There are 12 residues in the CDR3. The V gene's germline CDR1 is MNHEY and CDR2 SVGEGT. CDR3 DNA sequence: TGTGCCAGCAGCAGGGGTGATCAGCCCCAGCATTTT. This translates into CASSRGDQPQHF.

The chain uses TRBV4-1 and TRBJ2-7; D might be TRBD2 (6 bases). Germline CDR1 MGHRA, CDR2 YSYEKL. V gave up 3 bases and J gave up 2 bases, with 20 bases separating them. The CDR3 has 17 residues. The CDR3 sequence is CASSQDYLAGIAYEQYF. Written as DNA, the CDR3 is TGCGCCAGCAGCCAGGATTATTTGGCGGGGATCGCCTACGAGCAGTACTTC.

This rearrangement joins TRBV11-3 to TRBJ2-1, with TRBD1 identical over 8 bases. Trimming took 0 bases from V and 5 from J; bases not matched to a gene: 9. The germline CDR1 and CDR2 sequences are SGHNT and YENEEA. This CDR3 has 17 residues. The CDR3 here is CASSLEGQGAINNEQFF. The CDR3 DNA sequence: TGTGCCAGCAGCTTAGAAGGCCAGGGGGCAATTAACAATGAGCAGTTCTTC.

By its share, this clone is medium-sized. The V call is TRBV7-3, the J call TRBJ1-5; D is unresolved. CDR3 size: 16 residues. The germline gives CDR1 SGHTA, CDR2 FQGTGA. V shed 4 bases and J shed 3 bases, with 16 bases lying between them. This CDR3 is CASSSPAPRYNQPQHF. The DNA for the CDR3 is TGTGCCAGCAGCTCCCCCGCCCCGCGGTACAATCAGCCCCAGCATTTT. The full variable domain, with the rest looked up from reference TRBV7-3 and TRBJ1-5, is GAGVSQTPSNKVTEKGKYVELRCDPISGHTALYWYRQSLGQGPEFLIYFQGTGAADDSGLPNDRFFAVRPEGSVSTLKIQRTERGDSAVYLCASSSPAPRYNQPQHFGDGTRLSIL.

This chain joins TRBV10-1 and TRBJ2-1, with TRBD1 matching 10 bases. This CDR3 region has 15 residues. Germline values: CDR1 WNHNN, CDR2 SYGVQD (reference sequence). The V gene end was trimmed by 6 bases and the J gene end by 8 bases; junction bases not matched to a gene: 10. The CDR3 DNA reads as TGCGCCAGCAGAGCCCCGGGACAGGGGATCCATGAGCAGTTCTTC. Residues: CASRAPGQGIHEQFF.

Here the CDR3 reads CATGYGREGLDTQYF. CDR3 sequence (DNA): TGTGCCACCGGCTACGGGCGGGAGGGACTAGATACGCAGTATTTT. The rearrangement links TRBV24-1 to TRBJ2-3, with 9 bases lining up with TRBD2. This CDR3 is 15 amino acids long. The germline CDR1 and CDR2 sequences are KGHDR and SFDVKD. V lost 9 bases and J lost 5; bases outside the gene matches: 11.

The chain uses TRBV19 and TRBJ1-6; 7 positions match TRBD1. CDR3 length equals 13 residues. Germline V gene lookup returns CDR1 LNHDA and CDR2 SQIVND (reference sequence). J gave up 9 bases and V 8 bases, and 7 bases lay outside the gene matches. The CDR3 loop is CASSGTARSPLHF. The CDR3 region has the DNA TGTGCCAGTTCCGGGACAGCTCGTTCACCCCTCCACTTT.

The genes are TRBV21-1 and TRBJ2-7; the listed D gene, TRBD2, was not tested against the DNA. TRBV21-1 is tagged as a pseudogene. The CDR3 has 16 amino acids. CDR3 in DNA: TGTGCCAGCACCCAAGCAAGGAATAGGAGCTCCTACGAGCAGTACTTC. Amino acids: CASTQARNRSSYEQYF.

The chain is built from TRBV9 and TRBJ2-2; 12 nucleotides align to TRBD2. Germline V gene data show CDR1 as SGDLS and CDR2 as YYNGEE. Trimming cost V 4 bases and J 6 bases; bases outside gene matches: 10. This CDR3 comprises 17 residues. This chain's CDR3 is CASSSGLAGGRPGELFF. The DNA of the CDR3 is TGTGCCAGCAGCTCCGGCCTAGCGGGAGGGCGGCCCGGGGAGCTGTTTTTT.

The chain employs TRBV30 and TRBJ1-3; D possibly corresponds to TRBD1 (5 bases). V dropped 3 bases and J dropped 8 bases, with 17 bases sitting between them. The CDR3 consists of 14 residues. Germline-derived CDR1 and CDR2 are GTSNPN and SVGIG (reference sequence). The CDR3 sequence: CAWRSWGRTDTIYF. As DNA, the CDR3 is TGTGCCTGGAGATCATGGGGCAGGACGGACACCATATATTTT.

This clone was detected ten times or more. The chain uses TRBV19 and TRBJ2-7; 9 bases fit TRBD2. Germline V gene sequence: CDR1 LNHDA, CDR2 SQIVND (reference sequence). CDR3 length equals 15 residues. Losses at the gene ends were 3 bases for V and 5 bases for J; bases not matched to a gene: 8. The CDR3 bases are TGTGCCAGTAGTATTGGGACTAGCCTGGGTCACGAGCAGTACTTC. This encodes CASSIGTSLGHEQYF.

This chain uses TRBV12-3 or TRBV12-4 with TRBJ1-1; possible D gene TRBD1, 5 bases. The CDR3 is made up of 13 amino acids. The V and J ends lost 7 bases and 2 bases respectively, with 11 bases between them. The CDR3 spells CASILTGNTEAFF. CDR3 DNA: TGTGCCAGCATTCTCACAGGTAACACTGAAGCTTTCTTT.

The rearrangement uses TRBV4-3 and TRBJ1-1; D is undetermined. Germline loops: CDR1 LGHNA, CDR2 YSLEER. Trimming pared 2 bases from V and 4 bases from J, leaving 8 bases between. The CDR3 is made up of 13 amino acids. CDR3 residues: CASSQWAVTEAFF. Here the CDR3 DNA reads TGCGCCAGCAGCCAATGGGCAGTCACTGAAGCTTTCTTT.